One and the same sample provided the 25 T cell receptor beta chains below, sequenced in a study of read filtering for tumor transcriptome and immune sequencing. Molecular barcoded adaptors covering alpha/delta and beta/gamma chains were used on 400 to 450 ng RNA. TCRdb re-analysed the reads in MiXCR, keeping a single row per CDR3 protein. This sample has about 50,000 distinct CDR3 sequences; about 20% occur once, and the top ten carry under 40%. Sample: a population of CD138-negative cells sorted from bone marrow. These receptors all stem from a donor at least 40 years old with multiple myeloma.

This clonotype was counted many times. Here the CDR3 DNA reads TGTGCCAGCAGCGTCCTAGGAAGCGGGAGCAGGTACGAGCAGTACTTC. This translates into CASSVLGSGSRYEQYF. The chain is built from TRBV9 and TRBJ2-7, with 8 bases lining up with TRBD2. The CDR3 consists of 16 residues. With 2 bases clipped from V and 4 bases from J, the junction kept 11 bases outside the gene matches. The germline gives CDR1 SGDLS, CDR2 YYNGEE.

This clonotype was seen only a few times. The chain joins TRBV11-2 to TRBJ2-7; TRBD2 might be the D (5 bases). CDR1 SGHAT and CDR2 FQNNGV come from the germline V gene. The V end lost 5 bases, the J end lost 3 bases, and 14 bases lay between the germline ends. The CDR3 runs 14 residues. The CDR3 DNA reads as TGTGCCAGCAGCCCGAGGATAGCGTTCTACGAGCAGTACTTC. Translating it yields CASSPRIAFYEQYF.

A note on this clonotype: A much larger clone is a single base away; this may be a read error. V usage is TRBV20-1 and J usage is TRBJ2-3; perhaps TRBD1 as D (6 bases). The V gene's germline CDR1 is DFQATT and CDR2 SNEGSKA (reference sequence). The length of the CDR3 is 14 residues. Trimming removed 1 base at V and 1 base at J, with 9 bases between. CDR3 nucleotide sequence: TGCAGTGCTAGAGTCAGGGGAGGCACAGATACGCAGTATTTT. The encoded protein is CSARVRGGTDTQYF.

This clonotype was observed a few times. The V call is TRBV11-3, the J call TRBJ2-7; D is perhaps TRBD2 (7 bases). The length of the CDR3 is 15 residues. CDR1 SGHNT and CDR2 YENEEA come from the germline V gene. Trimming removed 1 base at V and 5 bases at J, with 15 bases between. The CDR3 protein is CASSLGAGAWDEQYF. CDR3 sequence (DNA): TGTGCCAGCAGCTTAGGGGCGGGGGCGTGGGACGAGCAGTACTTC.

This chain connects TRBV11-2 to TRBJ2-2, with TRBD1 matching over 7 bases. The CDR3 has 15 residues. V gave up 8 bases and J gave up 1 base; unmatched junction bases: 7. Germline V gene sequence: CDR1 SGHAT, CDR2 FQNNGV. The DNA for the CDR3 is TGTGCCAGCTGTATACAGGGGCTGAACACCGGGGAGCTGTTTTTT. Translation: CASCIQGLNTGELFF.

This clonotype was seen a few times. A much more abundant neighbour one base away suggests this may be a read error. This chain joins TRBV5-5 and TRBJ2-7; the match to TRBD1 covers 8 bases. Germline CDR1 SGHKS, CDR2 YYEKEE (reference sequence). The CDR3 consists of 15 residues. The CDR3 sequence: CASSRDRGFLYGQYF. In nucleotides, the CDR3 is TGTGCCAGCAGCCGCGACAGGGGATTTCTCTACGGGCAGTACTTC. Filled out from reference TRBV5-5 and TRBJ2-7, the complete variable domain reads DAGVTQSPTHLIKTRGQQVTLRCSPISGHKSVSWYQQVLGQGPQFIFQYYEKEERGRGNFPDRFSARQFPNYSSELNVNALLLGDSALYLCASSRDRGFLYGQYFGPGTRLTVT.

This clonotype has at least ten counts. This chain joins TRBV4-3 and TRBJ1-4, with D maybe TRBD1 (6 bases). Germline CDR1 LGHNA, CDR2 YSLEER. CDR3 size: 15 residues. The V end lost 3 bases, the J end lost 0 bases, and 8 bases lay between the germline ends. The CDR3 sequence: CASSHGQSTNEKLFF. The CDR3 nucleotides are TGCGCCAGCAGCCATGGACAGTCAACTAATGAAAAACTGTTTTTT.

This clonotype was seen a handful of times. This chain uses TRBV20-1 with TRBJ2-4; no clear D gene. This CDR3 is built from 14 residues. Trimming took 0 bases from V and 11 from J, leaving 17 bases between them. Germline V gene lookup returns CDR1 DFQATT and CDR2 SNEGSKA (reference sequence). The CDR3 DNA follows: TGCAGTGCTAGAGATCCGGGCCAGATAACCGTTCAGTACTTC. It specifies CSARDPGQITVQYF.

In its sample, this clonotype was seen many times. The CDR3 sequence: CASSEGSSGFSYEQYF. The DNA for the CDR3 is TGTGCCAGCAGTGAAGGGTCTAGCGGGTTCTCCTACGAGCAGTACTTC. The gene calls are TRBV2 and TRBJ2-7; 8 bases map to TRBD2. V shed 1 base and J 0 bases; nucleotides not matched to a gene: 5. Germline V gene lookup returns CDR1 SNHLY and CDR2 FYNNEI. This CDR3 comprises 16 residues.

This clonotype occurred a few times. This may be a read error: a much more frequent sequence differs by one nucleotide. The genes are TRBV10-2 and TRBJ1-1, with no clear D. Germline V CDR1 and CDR2: WSHSY, SAAADI. The CDR3 has 14 amino acids. The CDR3 protein is CASSESNRRTEASF. The CDR3 nucleotides read TGCGCCAGCAGTGAGTCGAACCGAAGGACTGAAGCTTCCTTT.

This clonotype was recorded many times. The chain couples TRBV5-1 to TRBJ2-2; D may be TRBD2 (5 bases). CDR1 is SGHRS, CDR2 YFSETQ, per germline. This CDR3 spans 15 amino acids. The V end was cut by 0 bases, the J end by 4 bases, with 10 bases between. The CDR3 region is CASSLGTPFTGELFF. In DNA form, the CDR3 reads TGCGCCAGCAGCTTGGGGACTCCCTTCACCGGGGAGCTGTTTTTT.

Remarks on this clonotype: A much larger clone is a single base away; this may be a read error. V and J are TRBV9 and TRBJ2-2; D tentatively fits TRBD1 or TRBD2 (7 bases each). This CDR3 region has 13 residues. Germline V gene data show CDR1 as SGDLS and CDR2 as YYNGEE. The CDR3 nucleotides are TGTGCCAGCAGCATTTACCAGGGGGGGGAGCTGTCTTTT. It codes for CASSIYQGGELSF. Drawing the rest from reference TRBV9 and TRBJ2-2, the complete variable domain is DSGVTQTPKHLITATGQRVTLRCSPRSGDLSVYWYQQSLDQGLQFLIQYYNGEERAKGNILERFSAQQFPDLHSELNLSSLELGDSALYFCASSIYQGGELSFGEGSRLTVL.

The table lists this clonotype with many counts. CDR3 sequence (DNA): TGTGCCAGCAGCTCGAGAGGGGGCGGCACAGATACGCAGTATTTT. It encodes CASSSRGGGTDTQYF. V and J are TRBV7-2 and TRBJ2-3; TRBD1 aligns across 7 bases. The CDR3 covers 15 residues. From germline, CDR1 is SGHTA and CDR2 FQGNSA. V was clipped by 4 bases and J by 1 base; unmatched bases: 5.

There are many counts of this clonotype. This rearrangement joins TRBV7-6 to TRBJ2-3, with D unresolved. Germline CDR1 reads SGHVS; CDR2 reads FNYEAQ. CDR3 length equals 13 residues. Trimming left V 5 bases short and J 2 bases short, with 8 bases between. The CDR3 is CASSHTNTDTQYF. The CDR3 bases are TGTGCCAGCAGCCATACGAACACAGATACGCAGTATTTT.

Remarks on this clonotype: A far larger clone is one base from this, pointing to a likely read error. This chain links TRBV6-1 with TRBJ1-1; D is perhaps TRBD1 (5 bases). The assigned J gene may be wrong: the sequence end matches TRBJ1-6 better. This CDR3 is built from 15 residues. Per the germline V gene, CDR1 is MNHNS and CDR2 is SASEGT. CDR3 sequence: CASTPPGRLNSSLHF. The DNA of the CDR3 is TGTGCCAGCACCCCCCCGGGACGGCTGAATTCATCCCTCCACTTT.

This chain joins TRBV4-1 and TRBJ2-2; TRBD2 matches at 9 bases. Germline V gives CDR1 MGHRA, CDR2 YSYEKL. This CDR3 contains 17 residues. V was pared by 5 bases and J by 0 bases, with 7 bases of the junction left unmatched. The CDR3 loop is CASSSGTSRTNTGELFF. Here the CDR3 DNA reads TGCGCCAGCAGCTCCGGGACTAGCAGAACGAACACCGGGGAGCTGTTTTTT.

The chain recombines TRBV28 with TRBJ2-7, with TRBD1 as a possible D gene (5 bases). The V end was cut by 5 bases, the J end by 1 base, with 12 bases between. Germline lookup yields CDR1 MDHEN and CDR2 SYDVKM. There are 14 residues in the CDR3. The DNA for the CDR3 is TGTGCCAGCAGTCCAATGCAGGGTTCCTACGAGCAGTACTTC. Its translation: CASSPMQGSYEQYF.

V and J are TRBV7-7 and TRBJ2-1; TRBD2 matches at 7 bases. The CDR3 loop spans 16 amino acids. Trimming cost V 5 bases and J 3 bases; bases outside gene matches: 10. The germline gives CDR1 SSHAT, CDR2 FNYEAQ (reference sequence). The CDR3 is CASSPSPSGGYNEQFF. Written as DNA, the CDR3 is TGTGCCAGCAGCCCCTCCCCTAGCGGTGGCTACAATGAGCAGTTCTTC.

With respect to this clonotype: This may be a read error, as it is one base from a much larger clone. In this CDR3 the conserved last residue, phenylalanine or tryptophan, is missing, so a read error is likely. The V call is TRBV3-1, the J call TRBJ2-7; TRBD2 matches at 9 bases. Germline values: CDR1 LGHDT, CDR2 YNNKEL (reference sequence). The CDR3 sequence is 14 residues long. Trimming removed 4 bases from V and 4 bases from J; junction bases left unmatched: 5. The CDR3 DNA is TGTGCCAGCAGCCCAGGACTAGCGTCTTACGAGCAGTACCTC. This gives the protein CASSPGLASYEQYL.

Many counts were recorded for this clonotype. V and J are TRBV2 and TRBJ2-5, with a possible D match to TRBD2 (6 bases). Looked up from germline, CDR1 is SNHLY and CDR2 is FYNNEI. Between the trimmed V and J ends, which lost 7 bases and 5 bases, there was a span of 20 bases. This CDR3 is built from 15 residues. CDR3 protein: CASTERGFPRETQYF. CDR3 bases: TGTGCCAGCACCGAACGGGGGTTCCCGAGGGAGACCCAGTACTTC.

The sample holds many counts of this clonotype. J is TRBJ2-1 and V is TRBV20-1; 12 bases match TRBD2. After removal of 2 bases from V and 7 bases from J, the junction contained 3 bases not matched to a gene. Germline V gene data show CDR1 as DFQATT and CDR2 as SNEGSKA (reference sequence). The CDR3 is 14 amino acids. CDR3 sequence (DNA): TGCAGTGCTAGACTAGCGGGAGGGCCTAATGAGCAGTTCTTC. It codes for CSARLAGGPNEQFF.

This clonotype was found many times. The J gene is TRBJ2-5, the V gene TRBV4-2, with D perhaps TRBD2 (5 bases). Germline CDR1 LGHNA, CDR2 YNFKEQ. This CDR3 contains 15 residues. V was cut by 0 bases and J by 4 bases, with 12 bases left in between. The CDR3 sequence is CASSQDPSGLETQYF. The CDR3 nucleotides are TGTGCCAGCAGCCAAGATCCCAGCGGCCTAGAGACCCAGTACTTC.

This clonotype occurred many times. The genes are TRBV6-2 or TRBV6-3 and TRBJ2-1; 8 bases are shared with TRBD2. The CDR3 spans 16 residues. J was trimmed by 4 bases and V by 0 bases; bases with no gene match: 5. The germline V gene has CDR1 MNHEY and CDR2 SVGEGT. The CDR3 protein is CASSYSGLAGYNEQFF. The CDR3 DNA is TGTGCCAGCAGTTACTCGGGGTTAGCGGGATACAATGAGCAGTTCTTC.

This clonotype was detected ten times or more. This chain joins TRBV6-1 and TRBJ2-1; TRBD2 agrees at 12 bases. The CDR3 totals 17 residues. The trim removed 1 base at V and 7 bases at J, leaving 8 bases unmatched. Germline-derived CDR1 and CDR2 are MNHNS and SASEGT. This CDR3 reads CASSEDPGLAGWNEQFF. CDR3 nucleotide sequence: TGTGCCAGCAGTGAAGACCCGGGACTAGCGGGTTGGAATGAGCAGTTCTTC.

This chain joins TRBV28 and TRBJ2-5; 7 bases agree with TRBD1. With 5 bases clipped from V and 3 bases from J, the junction kept 6 bases outside the gene matches. This CDR3 has 14 residues. CDR1 and CDR2 from the germline V gene are MDHEN and SYDVKM. CDR3 in amino acids: CASSPTGTEETQYF. The CDR3 coding sequence is TGTGCCAGCAGTCCAACCGGGACAGAAGAGACCCAGTACTTC.